These T cell receptor beta chains were read from a single sample in a study of T cells expressing NK-cell markers. TCRdb re-called the 5' RACE reads and catalogs CDR3 proteins one per entry, DNA excluded. The listing contains about 550,000 distinct CDR3 sequences. The specimen was blood T cells: a sorted CD56 or NKG2C T cell subset, CD4+ or CD8+ T cells, or bulk PBMC T cells (not recorded which). These receptors all stem from a man aged 18 to 29 in good health. Both conserved end residues are part of each CDR3.

TRBJ2-3	TRBV18	CASSPPSGTDTQYF
TRBJ1-2	TRBV29-1	CSVEVQGRKGYTF
TRBJ2-7	TRBV7-9	CASRAGASEQYF
TRBJ2-1	TRBV12-3/TRBV12-4	CASSLEVSYNEQFF
TRBJ2-2	TRBV20-1	CSATPLGTRGGNRELFF
TRBJ2-5	TRBV12-3/TRBV12-4	CASSLGRRVRAETQYF
TRBJ1-5	TRBV30	CAWTRGQLNQPQHF
TRBJ2-1	TRBV5-6	CASILISSYNEQFF
TRBJ2-5	TRBV4-1	CASSQDPGQSAGETQYF
TRBJ1-1	TRBV20-1	CSASRAPEGNTEAFF
TRBJ1-5	TRBV10-3	CAISESNRGGSNQPQHF
TRBJ1-5	TRBV6-1	CASSPARAVQPQHF
TRBJ2-4	TRBV20-1	CSAGGLAGVDQYF
TRBJ2-7	TRBV3-1	CASRSAGAEQYF
TRBJ2-2	TRBV6-6	CASGRSGGELFF
TRBJ2-1	TRBV7-9	CASSLAPGDSYNEQFF
TRBJ2-1	TRBV29-1	CSVEDLGTQFF
TRBJ1-5	TRBV6-6	CASSFRGQPQHF
TRBJ1-6	TRBV20-1	CSAREQMDSPLHF
TRBJ2-5	TRBV12-3/TRBV12-4	CASSLPTGGHETQYF
TRBJ2-1	TRBV6-2/TRBV6-3	CASSTGTSGASGLFF
TRBJ2-5	TRBV20-1	CSASGSSLIWRSQYF
TRBJ2-5	TRBV25-1	CASSGGVSGETQYF
TRBJ2-7	TRBV28	CATRDRGYEQYF
TRBJ2-4	TRBV28	CASSFQGRENIQYF
TRBJ2-3	TRBV4-1	CASSQDLSGRAKYTQYF
TRBJ1-2	TRBV4-3	CASSQDGQGANYGYTF
TRBJ2-2	TRBV29-1	CSVKRSGSNTGELFF
TRBJ1-1	TRBV29-1	CSVPLDRGMNTEAFF
TRBJ2-7	TRBV4-2	CASSQTSGSNHEQYF
TRBJ1-1	TRBV20-1	CSARDGTIEAFF
TRBJ1-2	TRBV11-3	CASSLEGGVNYGYTF
TRBJ2-7	TRBV4-1	CASSQDSLYSEQYF
TRBJ1-5	TRBV20-1	CSAARELNQPQHF
TRBJ2-7	TRBV29-1	CSVASLYEQYF
TRBJ2-3	TRBV29-1	CSVEGLAGSTDTQYF
TRBJ1-1	TRBV12-3/TRBV12-4	CASSLSRGGGTEAFF
TRBJ2-3	TRBV7-9	CASSFTLAGTTDTQYF
TRBJ2-1	TRBV7-8	CASSLEGQSDEQFF
TRBJ2-5	TRBV7-3	CASSMTGQSETQYF
TRBJ2-3	TRBV11-2	CASSIGLGKDTQYF
TRBJ2-1	TRBV5-1	CASSLFQGVNEQFF
TRBJ2-7	TRBV20-1	CSAKKGPREQYF
TRBJ2-1	TRBV7-8	CASSFGTSGEHNEQFF
TRBJ2-2	TRBV15	CATSRELAGVDGELFF